This T cell receptor beta chain comes out of a study of beta chain features in type 1 diabetes. This clone was counted a few times. J was trimmed by 3 bases and V by 5 bases; bases with no gene match: 6. Germline CDR1 and CDR2: MNHNY and SVGAGI (reference sequence). This CDR3 is built from 14 residues. What was sequenced were expressed TCRB transcripts, since all of the isolated RNA had been reverse transcribed. TCRdb's copy holds only in-frame clones and misses some; the assay was immunoSEQ multiplex PCR. The sample contains about 620,000 clones, 15% of which appear only once. This clonotype was sampled from a man aged 18 to 30 in good health. The chain couples TRBV6-6 to TRBJ2-5; 7 positions agree with TRBD2. The sequenced sample consisted of naive CD4+ T cells from blood. CDR3 bases: TGTGCCAGCAGTCGGGGAGCGGGGAAAGAGACCCAGTACTTC. It specifies CASSRGAGKETQYF.